The 30 T cell receptor beta chains presented below share a single source sample, sequenced in a study of T cell responses to AZD1222 COVID-19 vaccine. Only in-frame clones appear in the TCRdb table, and some are missing; sequencing was by immunoSEQ multiplex PCR. The sample holds over 130,000 clones; about 91% are singletons and the top ten take about 3.7%. This specimen consisted of peripheral blood, obtained 28 days after the second AZD1222 dose. These receptors all stem from an adult who received the AZD1222 COVID-19 vaccine.

The V call is TRBV7-3, the J call TRBJ2-2; TRBD2 matches at 8 bases. The CDR3 length is 14 residues. The trim removed 5 bases at V and 7 bases at J, leaving 6 bases unmatched. Germline values: CDR1 SGHTA, CDR2 FQGTGA. CDR3 sequence: CASSQREWGGELFF. The CDR3 nucleotides read TGTGCCAGCAGCCAGCGGGAGTGGGGCGGGGAGCTGTTTTTT. The full variable domain, in which reference TRBV7-3 and TRBJ2-2 provide the parts outside the CDR3, is GAGVSQTPSNKVTEKGKYVELRCDPISGHTALYWYRQSLGQGPEFLIYFQGTGAADDSGLPNDRFFAVRPEGSVSTLKIQRTERGDSAVYLCASSQREWGGELFFGEGSRLTVL.

The V and J genes are TRBV9 and TRBJ1-3; the D gene is possibly TRBD1 (5 bases). Trimming shortened V by 0 bases and J by 0 bases, and 7 bases separated the two germline ends. CDR1 is SGDLS, CDR2 YYNGEE, per germline. The CDR3 totals 15 residues. CDR3 in DNA: TGTGCCAGCAGCGTAGAAGGGGACTCTGGAAACACCATATATTTT. Translated: CASSVEGDSGNTIYF.

The V gene is TRBV29-1, the J gene TRBJ1-1; D gene uncertain. The CDR3 has 12 amino acids. V lost 5 bases and J 3 bases, leaving 10 bases between the germline ends. Germline V lookup: CDR1 SQVTM, CDR2 ANQGSEA. The CDR3 sequence is CSVRVGDTEAFF. The CDR3 bases are TGCAGCGTTAGGGTTGGGGACACTGAAGCTTTCTTT.

The chain uses TRBV5-4 and TRBJ2-1; 14 nucleotides agree with TRBD2. V shed 4 bases, J shed 9 bases, and the junction held 6 bases outside the gene matches. The CDR3 length is 15 residues. Germline loops: CDR1 SGHNT, CDR2 YYREEE (reference sequence). The CDR3 sequence is CASSPGTSGRSEQFF. CDR3 DNA sequence: TGTGCCAGCAGCCCGGGGACTAGCGGGAGAAGTGAGCAGTTCTTC.

The sample holds one count of this clone. V usage is TRBV12-3 or TRBV12-4 and J usage is TRBJ2-3, with a tentative D call TRBD1 (6 bases). Trimming took 6 bases from V and 7 from J, leaving 14 bases between them. CDR3 length: 13 residues. In nucleotides, the CDR3 is TGTGCCAGCAGGAAGACAGGCCAACATACGCAGTATTTT. The encoded protein is CASRKTGQHTQYF.

V and J are TRBV19 and TRBJ1-4, with a tentative D call TRBD1 (5 bases). V was shortened by 5 bases and J by 2 bases, with 12 bases between the two germline ends. Germline V gene data show CDR1 as LNHDA and CDR2 as SQIVND (reference sequence). The CDR3 spans 15 residues. The CDR3 is CASSSQGVTNEKLFF. Here the CDR3 DNA reads TGTGCCAGTAGTTCTCAGGGAGTGACTAATGAAAAACTGTTTTTT.

The V call is TRBV15, the J call TRBJ1-2; perhaps TRBD1 as D (6 bases). The CDR3 extends over 14 amino acids. Germline loops: CDR1 LNHNV, CDR2 YYDKDF (reference sequence). Trimming left V 0 bases short and J 5 bases short, with 10 bases between. CDR3 bases: TGTGCCACCAGCAGAGACAGGACAGCGTATGGCTACACCTTC. Translated: CATSRDRTAYGYTF.

The chain carries TRBV10-1 and TRBJ1-4; D unresolved. Germline V gene lookup returns CDR1 WNHNN and CDR2 SYGVQD (reference sequence). The length of the CDR3 is 18 residues. The V end lost 0 bases, the J end lost 6 bases, and 20 bases lay between the germline ends. The CDR3: CASSESPDRGSQDEKLFF. CDR3 DNA: TGCGCCAGCAGTGAGTCGCCGGACCGCGGGAGTCAGGATGAAAAACTGTTTTTT.

The chain joins TRBV28 to TRBJ1-2, with D perhaps TRBD1 (5 bases). This CDR3 is 14 amino acids long. V was clipped by 2 bases and J by 8 bases, with 15 bases between them. Germline V gene sequence: CDR1 MDHEN, CDR2 SYDVKM. CDR3 nucleotide sequence: TGTGCCAGCAGTTTAAGAAGTCCTTCAGGGGGCTACACCTTC. Translation: CASSLRSPSGGYTF.

Only one count was recorded for this clone. In nucleotides, the CDR3 is TGTGCCACCAGTGATACAGCTTTCTACGAGCAGTACTTC. It yields the protein CATSDTAFYEQYF. V usage is TRBV24-1 and J usage is TRBJ2-7, with D uncertain. CDR3 length equals 13 residues. Germline loops: CDR1 KGHDR, CDR2 SFDVKD. Deletions cut 3 bases from V and 3 bases from J, with 8 bases between.

V usage is TRBV29-1 and J usage is TRBJ1-1; possible D gene TRBD1, 5 bases. The CDR3 is made up of 13 amino acids. Trimming left V 4 bases short and J 8 bases short, with 17 bases between. The germline CDR1 and CDR2 sequences are SQVTM and ANQGSEA. This CDR3 is CSVGSGGEWEAFF. Written as DNA, the CDR3 is TGCAGCGTTGGATCTGGGGGTGAGTGGGAAGCTTTCTTT.

V and J are TRBV4-2 and TRBJ2-1, with TRBD2 as a possible D gene (5 bases). Looked up from germline, CDR1 is LGHNA and CDR2 is YNFKEQ. The V gene lost 2 bases and the J gene lost 10 bases, with 18 bases spanning the gap. The CDR3 covers 15 residues. The CDR3 coding sequence is TGTGCCAGCAGCCAATCGGGTATGGCCGGAGGAGAGCAGTTCTTC. Translating gives CASSQSGMAGGEQFF.

This chain uses TRBV6-4 with TRBJ1-6; D remains unclear. Germline V gene data show CDR1 as MRHNA and CDR2 as SNTAGT. This CDR3 has 13 residues. V lost 2 bases to trimming and J lost 7 bases, with 6 bases between them. CDR3 amino acids: CASSDSPNSPLHF. As DNA, the CDR3 is TGTGCCAGCAGTGACAGTCCAAATTCACCCCTCCACTTT.

The V gene is TRBV10-3, the J gene TRBJ1-1; D is undetermined. V lost 0 bases to trimming and J lost 0 bases, with 8 bases between them. CDR3 length equals 15 residues. Per germline, CDR1 ENHRY and CDR2 SYGVKD. This CDR3 reads CAISESATMNTEAFF. The CDR3, as DNA: TGTGCCATCAGTGAGTCGGCCACTATGAACACTGAAGCTTTCTTT.

The chain combines TRBV5-1 with TRBJ2-7, with no clear D. V was pared by 2 bases and J by 0 bases, with 9 bases between. This CDR3 has 14 amino acids. Germline V gene sequence: CDR1 SGHRS, CDR2 YFSETQ. The CDR3 DNA reads as TGCGCCAGCAGCTTAACAGCGCACTCCTACGAGCAGTACTTC. Translating it yields CASSLTAHSYEQYF.

V is TRBV5-1 and J is TRBJ2-2; 13 bases fit TRBD2. CDR3 length: 17 residues. Germline values: CDR1 SGHRS, CDR2 YFSETQ. With 5 bases clipped from V and 5 bases from J, the junction kept 9 bases outside the gene matches. CDR3 amino acids: CASSYWTSGSGTGELFF. CDR3 sequence (DNA): TGCGCCAGCAGTTATTGGACTAGCGGGAGTGGGACCGGGGAGCTGTTTTTT. The entire variable domain, with the rest obtained from reference TRBV5-1 and TRBJ2-2, is as follows: KAGVTQTPRYLIKTRGQQVTLSCSPISGHRSVSWYQQTPGQGLQFLFEYFSETQRNKGNFPGRFSGRQFSNSRSEMNVSTLELGDSALYLCASSYWTSGSGTGELFFGEGSRLTVL.

V and J are TRBV14 and TRBJ1-1, with D unclear. Germline CDR1 SGHDN, CDR2 FVKESK. This CDR3 region has 13 residues. Trimming shortened V by 1 base and J by 0 bases, and 3 bases separated the two germline ends. DNA for the CDR3: TGTGCCAGCAGCCAAGCTCTGAACACTGAAGCTTTCTTT. It translates to CASSQALNTEAFF.

The CDR3 sequence is CAISEPTPPQGKAFF. Written as DNA, the CDR3 is TGTGCCATCAGTGAGCCGACGCCCCCACAGGGTAAAGCTTTCTTT. The chain uses TRBV10-3 and TRBJ1-1; a weak D match, TRBD1 (6 bases). The V gene's germline CDR1 is ENHRY and CDR2 SYGVKD. This CDR3 comprises 15 residues. Trimming took off 2 bases at V and 9 bases at J, with 19 bases between the two ends.

The genes are TRBV7-9 and TRBJ1-1, with unresolved D. Trimming stripped 1 base from V and 3 bases from J, with 9 bases between. CDR1 is SEHNR, CDR2 FQNEAQ, per germline (reference sequence). The CDR3 extends over 14 amino acids. CDR3 amino acids: CASSLGAGHTEAFF. CDR3 bases: TGTGCCAGCAGCTTAGGTGCGGGCCACACTGAAGCTTTCTTT.

CDR3 in amino acids: CASSGGGGNYQPQHF. The CDR3 region has the DNA TGTGCCAGCAGCGGGGGCGGGGGAAATTATCAGCCCCAGCATTTT. The chain links TRBV28 to TRBJ1-5, with D possibly being TRBD1 (6 bases). The germline V gene has CDR1 MDHEN and CDR2 SYDVKM. This CDR3 region has 15 residues. V was cut by 6 bases and J by 5 bases, with 17 bases left in between.

The gene calls are TRBV28 and TRBJ1-4; 7 nucleotides agree with TRBD1. Germline assignment: CDR1 MDHEN and CDR2 SYDVKM. Losses at the gene ends were 6 bases for V and 3 bases for J; bases not matched to a gene: 10. The length of the CDR3 is 16 residues. This chain's CDR3 is CASRRQGAASNEKLFF. CDR3 DNA sequence: TGTGCCAGCAGACGACAGGGCGCGGCGTCTAATGAAAAACTGTTTTTT.

This rearrangement joins TRBV18 to TRBJ2-2, with D perhaps being TRBD1 or TRBD2 (5 bases each). The CDR3 covers 15 residues. In germline, CDR1 is KGHSH, CDR2 LQKENI. V was shortened by 6 bases and J by 1 base, with 12 bases between the two germline ends. The CDR3 sequence: CASSPGTRNTGELFF. CDR3 sequence (DNA): TGTGCCAGCTCCCCGGGGACGAGGAACACCGGGGAGCTGTTTTTT.

The chain couples TRBV7-9 to TRBJ2-7, with TRBD2 matching 8 bases. The CDR3 covers 14 residues. The germline CDR1 and CDR2 sequences are SEHNR and FQNEAQ (reference sequence). Unmatched junction bases numbered 6, after V lost 1 base and J lost 7 bases. The CDR3 protein is CASSLGPGGNEQYF. CDR3 nucleotide sequence: TGTGCCAGCAGCTTAGGCCCGGGAGGGAATGAGCAGTACTTC.

J is TRBJ1-1 and V is TRBV28; 7 bases agree with TRBD1. The CDR3 length is 14 residues. Trimming took 5 bases from V and 3 from J; bases not matched to a gene: 6. The germline V gene has CDR1 MDHEN and CDR2 SYDVKM. In DNA, the CDR3 is TGTGCCAGCAGTCGAACAGGGGTGGACACTGAAGCTTTCTTT. It yields the protein CASSRTGVDTEAFF.

The chain employs TRBV27 and TRBJ1-5, with D maybe TRBD1 (5 bases). The CDR3 has 14 residues. Trimming cost V 2 bases and J 2 bases, with 7 bases left between them. The germline gives CDR1 MNHEY, CDR2 SMNVEV (reference sequence). CDR3 loop: CASSLQGGNQPQHF. CDR3 nucleotides: TGTGCCAGCAGTTTACAGGGAGGCAATCAGCCCCAGCATTTT.

The V gene is TRBV6-5, the J gene TRBJ1-1, with TRBD1 matching over 9 bases. The ends lost 2 bases at V and 3 bases at J; junction bases unmatched: 1. Germline CDR1 is MNHEY and CDR2 is SVGAGI. This CDR3 is 14 amino acids long. CDR3 bases: TGTGCCAGCAGTTACGGGACAGGGTACACTGAAGCTTTCTTT. Protein: CASSYGTGYTEAFF.

The chain joins TRBV28 to TRBJ2-2, with 13 bases fitting TRBD2. Trimming removed 6 bases from V and 1 base from J; junction bases left unmatched: 5. The CDR3 is 17 amino acids. The V gene's germline CDR1 is MDHEN and CDR2 SYDVKM. The CDR3 coding sequence is TGTGCCAGCAGGCGGGGACTAGCGGGGCTGAACACCGGGGAGCTGTTTTTT. This gives the protein CASRRGLAGLNTGELFF.

The chain is built from TRBV6-5 and TRBJ2-7, with D perhaps assigned TRBD1 or TRBD2 (5 bases each). Germline CDR1 reads MNHEY; CDR2 reads SVGAGI. This CDR3 is built from 13 residues. Trimming pared 6 bases from V and 2 bases from J, leaving 11 bases between. The CDR3 sequence is CASSRDGAYEQYF. Here the CDR3 DNA reads TGTGCCAGCAGCCGGGACGGAGCCTACGAGCAGTACTTC.

This rearrangement joins TRBV18 to TRBJ1-5; D is ambiguous. Germline CDR1 is KGHSH and CDR2 is LQKENI. The V end was cut by 3 bases, the J end by 5 bases, with 8 bases between. The CDR3 length is 13 residues. CDR3 sequence reads: CASSPGGHQPQHF. The DNA for the CDR3 is TGTGCCAGCTCACCCGGAGGGCATCAGCCCCAGCATTTT.

The V call is TRBV19, the J call TRBJ1-2, with D perhaps matching TRBD1 (5 bases). Germline V gives CDR1 LNHDA, CDR2 SQIVND (reference sequence). The germline V and J ends were trimmed by 9 bases and 8 bases, with 16 bases remaining between them. CDR3 length: 12 amino acids. The CDR3 sequence is CASHGQGEGYTF. As DNA, the CDR3 is TGTGCCAGCCACGGTCAGGGTGAGGGCTACACCTTC.